This T cell receptor beta chain was obtained from a study of shared clonotypes between healthy human individuals. Repertoires were generated with immunoSEQ multiplex PCR, while TCRdb's copy carries only in-frame clones and drops some. This table holds about 560,000 clones, around 78% found once. Trimming left V 6 bases short and J 1 base short, with 9 bases between. CDR1 is MNHNY, CDR2 SVGAGI, per germline (reference sequence). The CDR3 is made up of 13 amino acids. About 83 million PBMCs served as the genomic DNA source for unsorted samples. This clone was found many times. Other nucleotide sequences from this sample produce the same CDR3.

This TCR derives from a middle-aged woman in good health. Some clones in this sample may be carry-over from other donors' samples. The chain couples TRBV6-6 to TRBJ1-1; D is perhaps TRBD1 (5 bases). The sequencing input was PBMCs. Here the CDR3 DNA reads TGTGCCAGCAGCCCGACAGAGAACACTGAAGCTTTCTTT. Translated: CASSPTENTEAFF.